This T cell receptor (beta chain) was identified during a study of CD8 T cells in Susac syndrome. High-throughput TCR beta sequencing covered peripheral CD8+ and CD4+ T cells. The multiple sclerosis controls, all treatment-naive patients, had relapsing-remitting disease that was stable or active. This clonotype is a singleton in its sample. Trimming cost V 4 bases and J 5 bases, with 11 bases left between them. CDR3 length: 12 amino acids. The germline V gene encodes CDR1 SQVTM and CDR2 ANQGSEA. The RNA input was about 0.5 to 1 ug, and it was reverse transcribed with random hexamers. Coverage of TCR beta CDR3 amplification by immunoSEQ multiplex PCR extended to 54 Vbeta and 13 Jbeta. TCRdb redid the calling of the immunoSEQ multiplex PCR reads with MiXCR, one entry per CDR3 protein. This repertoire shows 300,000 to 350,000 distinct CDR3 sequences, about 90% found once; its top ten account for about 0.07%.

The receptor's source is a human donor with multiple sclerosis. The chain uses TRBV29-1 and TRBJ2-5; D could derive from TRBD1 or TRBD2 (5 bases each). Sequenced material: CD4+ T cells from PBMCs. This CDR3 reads CSVGPGPETQYF. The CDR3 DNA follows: TGCAGCGTTGGTCCGGGGCCGGAGACCCAGTACTTC.